This TCR beta chain derives from a study of CD8 T cells in Susac syndrome. RNA was extracted with the RNeasy kit, and a quantity of roughly 0.5 to 1 ug was reverse transcribed using random hexamers. In TCRdb, the immunoSEQ multiplex PCR reads were re-called with MiXCR into one record per CDR3 protein. Altogether tens of thousands of distinct CDR3 sequences are present, roughly 94% being singletons, with the ten largest covering 0.27%. V shed 10 bases and J shed 6 bases, with 21 bases lying between them. The germline V gene has CDR1 MNHEY and CDR2 SMNVEV (reference sequence). The CDR3 runs 14 residues.

This TCR derives from a human donor in good health. This rearrangement joins TRBV27 to TRBJ1-2; D is possibly TRBD1 (6 bases). Sequenced: CD8+ T cells from PBMCs. Here the CDR3 reads CATALTGEANGYTF. CDR3 nucleotides: TGTGCCACCGCTCTGACAGGAGAAGCAAATGGCTACACCTTC.